The 30 T cell receptor beta chains listed next were all sequenced from one sample in a study of shared clonotypes between healthy human individuals. The table came from immunoSEQ multiplex PCR; TCRdb's copy has only in-frame clones and leaves some out. The sample records about 590,000 clones, less than 97% being singletons. Naive CD8 cells, CD45RO-negative and positively selected for CCR7, excluded terminally differentiated effector memory CD45RA+ cells. The source material was naive CD8+ T cells sorted from blood. These receptors were collected from a young woman in good health.

This clone was seen a single time. The J gene is TRBJ2-7, the V gene TRBV6-5; tentatively, D is TRBD1 or TRBD2 (5 bases each). From germline, CDR1 is MNHEY and CDR2 SVGAGI. Trimming removed 0 bases at V and 0 bases at J, with 12 bases between. This CDR3 spans 16 amino acids. CDR3 amino acids: CASSYSSGQLSYEQYF. CDR3 coding DNA: TGTGCCAGCAGTTACTCGTCGGGGCAGCTCTCCTACGAGCAGTACTTC.

The chain links TRBV29-1 to TRBJ2-1, with TRBD2 identical over 9 bases. The germline V gene encodes CDR1 SQVTM and CDR2 ANQGSEA. V was pared by 5 bases and J by 6 bases, with 8 bases of the junction left unmatched. The CDR3 runs to 14 residues. The CDR3 nucleotides read TGCAGCGTTTTCGGCGGGACTAGCAGCAATGAGCAGTTCTTC. Protein: CSVFGGTSSNEQFF.

The chain carries TRBV19 and TRBJ2-7; no clear D. The germline V and J ends were trimmed by 3 bases and 2 bases, with 14 bases remaining between them. The germline V gene encodes CDR1 LNHDA and CDR2 SQIVND (reference sequence). This CDR3 region has 15 residues. CDR3 nucleotide sequence: TGTGCCAGTAGTATTCGGGCAGGATTAACCTACGAGCAGTACTTC. It yields the protein CASSIRAGLTYEQYF. Filled out from reference TRBV19 and TRBJ2-7, the complete variable domain reads DGGITQSPKYLFRKEGQNVTLSCEQNLNHDAMYWYRQDPGQGLRLIYYSQIVNDFQKGDIAEGYSVSREKKESFPLTVTSAQKNPTAFYLCASSIRAGLTYEQYFGPGTRLTVT.

CDR3: CASSSPRLAGDTGELFF. The CDR3 nucleotides read TGTGCCAGCAGTTCCCCCCGACTAGCGGGAGACACCGGGGAGCTGTTTTTT. The chain uses TRBV28 and TRBJ2-2, with 12 bases lining up with TRBD2. The germline gives CDR1 MDHEN, CDR2 SYDVKM. Losses at the gene ends were 4 bases for V and 3 bases for J; bases not matched to a gene: 6. This CDR3 is 17 amino acids long.

The chain combines TRBV4-1 with TRBJ2-7; TRBD2 aligns across 9 bases. CDR1 and CDR2 (germline): MGHRA, YSYEKL. The CDR3 runs to 18 residues. J gave up 6 bases and V 0 bases, and 15 bases lay outside the gene matches. CDR3 sequence: CASSQDDWASGKVAEQYF. In DNA form, the CDR3 reads TGCGCCAGCAGCCAAGATGATTGGGCTAGCGGGAAAGTAGCCGAGCAGTACTTC.

CDR3 loop: CASSYRQGDEKLFF. The CDR3 DNA reads TGTGCCAGCAGTTATCGTCAGGGAGATGAAAAACTGTTTTTT. The rearrangement links TRBV6-5 to TRBJ1-4; possible D gene TRBD1, 5 bases. V shed 3 bases and J shed 6 bases, with 11 bases lying between them. This CDR3 is built from 14 residues. CDR1 is MNHEY, CDR2 SVGAGI, per germline.

This sequence joins TRBV15 and TRBJ1-1; D may be TRBD1 (6 bases). Germline-derived CDR1 and CDR2 are LNHNV and YYDKDF (reference sequence). This CDR3 contains 15 residues. Between the trimmed V and J ends, which lost 1 base and 0 bases, there was a span of 9 bases. In DNA, the CDR3 is TGTGCCACCAGCAGAGGGACAGAAATGAACACTGAAGCTTTCTTT. Translation: CATSRGTEMNTEAFF.

In this sample, this clone turned up a few times. Distinct nucleotide sequences in the sample also encode this CDR3. V gene TRBV5-4 combines with J gene TRBJ2-7; D gene unclear. In germline, CDR1 is SGHNT, CDR2 YYREEE (reference sequence). This CDR3 spans 12 amino acids. V shed 4 bases and J shed 1 base, with 6 bases lying between them. CDR3 residues: CASSAGSYEQYF. The CDR3 DNA reads as TGTGCCAGCAGCGCCGGTTCCTACGAGCAGTACTTC.

The CDR3 bases are TGTGCCAGCAGTGAAGCAACGGCAGGGCCGCATGGCTACACCTTC. It translates to CASSEATAGPHGYTF. The rearrangement joins TRBV2 to TRBJ1-2; weak D call: TRBD1 (5 bases). V was cut by 0 bases and J by 6 bases, with 14 bases left in between. The CDR3 runs to 15 residues. Germline CDR1 and CDR2: SNHLY and FYNNEI.

The chain carries TRBV9 and TRBJ1-3; D is undetermined. The CDR3 sequence is 12 residues long. Trimming removed 1 base at V and 6 bases at J, with 5 bases between. Germline-derived CDR1 and CDR2 are SGDLS and YYNGEE. CDR3 residues: CASSVPENTIYF. The CDR3 DNA follows: TGTGCCAGCAGCGTACCCGAAAACACCATATATTTT.

This clone was observed a single time. CDR3 nucleotide sequence: TGTGCCAGCAGTCGACTAGCCACCAATGAGCAGTTCTTC. Translating gives CASSRLATNEQFF. The rearrangement links TRBV6-6 to TRBJ2-1; TRBD2 agrees at 7 bases. The CDR3 sequence is 13 residues long. J lost 6 bases, V lost 5 bases, and 4 bases had no gene match. Germline assignment: CDR1 MNHNY and CDR2 SVGAGI (reference sequence).

The sample holds one count of this clone. The rearrangement joins TRBV28 to TRBJ2-7; D not certain. Trimming took 7 bases from V and 5 from J, leaving 18 bases between them. Per the germline V gene, CDR1 is MDHEN and CDR2 is SYDVKM. This CDR3 is 14 amino acids long. The CDR3: CASNEDINSNEQYF. The CDR3 bases are TGTGCCAGCAACGAAGACATTAACTCGAACGAGCAGTACTTC. Using reference TRBV28 and TRBJ2-7 for the parts outside the CDR3, the full variable domain is DVKVTQSSRYLVKRTGEKVFLECVQDMDHENMFWYRQDPGLGLRLIYFSYDVKMKEKGDIPEGYSVSREKKERFSLILESASTNQTSMYLCASNEDINSNEQYFGPGTRLTVT.

This sequence joins TRBV4-2 and TRBJ2-7; D is perhaps TRBD1 (6 bases). CDR3 length equals 16 residues. Trimming removed 0 bases at V and 1 base at J, with 13 bases between. Per germline, CDR1 LGHNA and CDR2 YNFKEQ. The CDR3, as DNA: TGTGCCAGCAGCCAAGAACACTCAGGGGATTCCTACGAGCAGTACTTC. Its translation: CASSQEHSGDSYEQYF.

The V and J genes are TRBV4-1 and TRBJ2-7; D may match TRBD1 or TRBD2 (6 bases each). Germline V gives CDR1 MGHRA, CDR2 YSYEKL. Trimming pared 1 base from V and 3 bases from J, leaving 13 bases between. There are 15 residues in the CDR3. The CDR3 nucleotides are TGCGCCAGCAGCCAAGGGATCGGGGGCGTCTACGAGCAGTACTTC. It is translated as CASSQGIGGVYEQYF.

The chain has TRBV28 and TRBJ2-1, with 9 bases aligning to TRBD2. The junction had 6 bases not matched to a gene; V was cut back by 2 bases and J by 4 bases. Germline V gene sequence: CDR1 MDHEN, CDR2 SYDVKM. The CDR3 spans 16 residues. The CDR3 loop is CASSLGAGGTYNEQFF. For the CDR3, the DNA is TGTGCCAGCAGTTTAGGGGCGGGAGGGACTTACAATGAGCAGTTCTTC.

This chain joins TRBV19 and TRBJ2-7; D is perhaps TRBD2 (5 bases). CDR3 length: 14 residues. The germline V gene encodes CDR1 LNHDA and CDR2 SQIVND (reference sequence). The V and J ends lost 2 bases and 4 bases respectively, with 12 bases between them. Written as DNA, the CDR3 is TGTGCCAGTAGTATATGGGGAGCGGATTACGAGCAGTACTTC. This sequence encodes CASSIWGADYEQYF.

The genes are TRBV6-1 and TRBJ1-1, with D perhaps matching TRBD1 (5 bases). The CDR3 runs to 14 residues. Trimming pared 6 bases from V and 1 base from J, leaving 12 bases between. Per germline, CDR1 MNHNS and CDR2 SASEGT. The CDR3 DNA reads TGTGCCAGCAGGCTAAGGGGCAAGAACACTGAAGCTTTCTTT. As protein: CASRLRGKNTEAFF.

This rearrangement joins TRBV28 to TRBJ1-5; D perhaps matches TRBD1 (6 bases). V was shortened by 3 bases and J by 7 bases, with 13 bases between the two germline ends. The germline V gene has CDR1 MDHEN and CDR2 SYDVKM. This CDR3 contains 14 residues. The CDR3 spells CASSFWGAEQPQHF. The CDR3 DNA follows: TGTGCCAGCAGTTTTTGGGGGGCCGAACAGCCCCAGCATTTT.

This clone has a handful of counts. The chain has TRBV27 and TRBJ1-1; D is unresolved. The CDR3 runs to 13 residues. Germline-derived CDR1 and CDR2 are MNHEY and SMNVEV (reference sequence). Trimming stripped 6 bases from V and 2 bases from J, with 10 bases between. This chain's CDR3 is CASSRSENTEAFF. As DNA, the CDR3 is TGTGCCAGCAGCAGGTCAGAAAACACTGAAGCTTTCTTT.

This chain connects TRBV10-2 to TRBJ2-1, with D perhaps matching TRBD2 (5 bases). The V end was cut by 7 bases, the J end by 3 bases, with 19 bases between. Germline V lookup: CDR1 WSHSY, CDR2 SAAADI. The CDR3 extends over 16 amino acids. CDR3 protein: CASIEEDSPFYNEQFF. The CDR3 coding sequence is TGCGCCAGCATCGAGGAGGACTCTCCCTTCTACAATGAGCAGTTCTTC.

J is TRBJ2-7 and V is TRBV7-6; 7 bases line up with TRBD1. Trimming cost V 5 bases and J 2 bases; bases outside gene matches: 3. CDR1 and CDR2 (germline): SGHVS, FNYEAQ. CDR3 length: 13 amino acids. The CDR3 DNA sequence: TGTGCCAGCAGCCCCCAGGGGGCCTACGAGCAGTACTTC. Amino acids: CASSPQGAYEQYF.

The chain is built from TRBV27 and TRBJ1-1; 10 nucleotides agree with TRBD1. Germline-derived CDR1 and CDR2 are MNHEY and SMNVEV (reference sequence). V lost 6 bases and J lost 4; bases outside the gene matches: 8. CDR3 length: 15 residues. CDR3 region: CASRLDRGVLTEAFF. The DNA of the CDR3 is TGTGCCAGCAGATTGGACAGGGGGGTCCTCACTGAAGCTTTCTTT.

The chain carries TRBV28 and TRBJ2-5; 15 bases are shared with TRBD2. The CDR3 length is 15 residues. V trimming: 6 bases; J trimming: 5 bases; junction bases outside the gene matches: 4. Germline CDR1 MDHEN, CDR2 SYDVKM. For the CDR3, the DNA is TGTGCCAGCAGCGGGACTAGCGGGAGGTTGGAGACCCAGTACTTC. The encoded protein is CASSGTSGRLETQYF.

This clone was seen a single time. This sequence joins TRBV4-2 and TRBJ2-3, with TRBD1 as a possible D gene (6 bases). The CDR3 totals 17 residues. V was shortened by 1 base and J by 2 bases, with 16 bases between the two germline ends. The germline gives CDR1 LGHNA, CDR2 YNFKEQ. CDR3 in amino acids: CASSQGRWTEPTDTQYF. DNA for the CDR3: TGTGCCAGCAGCCAAGGACGATGGACAGAACCCACAGATACGCAGTATTTT.

The V gene is TRBV11-3, the J gene TRBJ2-3; tentatively, D is TRBD2 (5 bases). The length of the CDR3 is 13 residues. From germline, CDR1 is SGHNT and CDR2 YENEEA. V gave up 0 bases and J gave up 5 bases, with 6 bases separating them. CDR3 sequence: CASSLEGRDTQYF. The CDR3, as DNA: TGTGCCAGCAGCTTAGAAGGGAGAGATACGCAGTATTTT.

The chain recombines TRBV5-4 with TRBJ1-1; D perhaps matches TRBD1 (6 bases). CDR1 and CDR2 from the germline V gene are SGHNT and YYREEE (reference sequence). The ends were cut back, 0 bases at V and 1 base at J, with 13 bases in the middle. The CDR3 covers 16 residues. CDR3 DNA: TGTGCCAGCAGCTTGGTAGGGGGTGAGGGGAACACTGAAGCTTTCTTT. This codes for CASSLVGGEGNTEAFF.

This rearrangement joins TRBV9 to TRBJ2-1, with D hard to call. The V end lost 0 bases, the J end lost 1 base, and 8 bases lay between the germline ends. The CDR3 length is 15 residues. Germline V gives CDR1 SGDLS, CDR2 YYNGEE. The CDR3 region is CASSVGRVSYNEQFF. CDR3 in DNA: TGTGCCAGCAGCGTAGGACGAGTGTCCTACAATGAGCAGTTCTTC.

CDR3 sequence (DNA): TGTGCCAGCAGTGAAGGTTGGGAGAACACTGAAGCTTTCTTT. Protein: CASSEGWENTEAFF. The chain employs TRBV6-1 and TRBJ1-1; D remains unclear. With 1 base removed from V and 1 base from J, the gap between germline ends came to 7 bases. From germline, CDR1 is MNHNS and CDR2 SASEGT. The CDR3 consists of 14 residues.

The chain combines TRBV2 with TRBJ1-4; D gene ambiguous. Germline V lookup: CDR1 SNHLY, CDR2 FYNNEI. The CDR3 runs to 16 residues. The V end lost 5 bases, the J end lost 11 bases, and 24 bases lay between the germline ends. This CDR3 is CASSQPELTSGWKLFF. In nucleotides, the CDR3 is TGTGCCAGCAGTCAACCGGAGCTAACAAGCGGGTGGAAACTGTTTTTT.

The chain employs TRBV7-6 and TRBJ2-3; D perhaps matches TRBD2 (5 bases). CDR1 and CDR2 (germline): SGHVS, FNYEAQ. V lost 5 bases and J lost 6, with 18 bases in between. This CDR3 comprises 15 residues. The CDR3 is CASSPQGSTRDTQYF. Here the CDR3 DNA reads TGTGCCAGCAGCCCCCAAGGTAGTACTAGGGATACGCAGTATTTT.